This T cell receptor beta chain was profiled in a study of T cell clones after liver transplantation. Study-level information: Post-transplant blood was tracked for graft-donor-reactive T cell clones identified in a pre-transplant mixed lymphocyte reaction. HCV positivity affected three of eight recipients; the rest lacked autoimmune or viral indications.

The assay was immunoSEQ multiplex PCR, and TCRdb's table has in-frame clones only and misses some. Of tens of thousands of clones listed, roughly 70% were seen once; the top ten hold about 9.7%. This sequence originates from a human patient who received a liver transplant. T cells may partly derive from the graft donor. Sequenced here: CD4+ T cells from blood, sampled at the 22-month timepoint.

CDR3 in amino acids: CASSSQRGGPYEQYF. CDR3 coding DNA: TGTGCCAGCAGCTCACAGCGGGGGGGTCCCTACGAGCAGTACTTC. The chain uses TRBV7-2 and TRBJ2-7, with TRBD2 matching 10 bases. Germline CDR1 SGHTA, CDR2 FQGNSA. V shed 4 bases and J 2 bases; nucleotides not matched to a gene: 5. This CDR3 comprises 15 residues.